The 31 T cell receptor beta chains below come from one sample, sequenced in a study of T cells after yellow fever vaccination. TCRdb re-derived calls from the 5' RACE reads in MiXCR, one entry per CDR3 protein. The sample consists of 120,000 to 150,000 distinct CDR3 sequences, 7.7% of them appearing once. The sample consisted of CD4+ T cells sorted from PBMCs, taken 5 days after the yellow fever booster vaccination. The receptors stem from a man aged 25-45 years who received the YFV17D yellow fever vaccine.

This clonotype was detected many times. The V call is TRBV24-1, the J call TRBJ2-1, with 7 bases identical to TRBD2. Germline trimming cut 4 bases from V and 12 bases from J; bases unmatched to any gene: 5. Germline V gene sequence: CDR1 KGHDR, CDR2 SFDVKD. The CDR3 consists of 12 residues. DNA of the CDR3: TGTGCCACCAGTGAAGCGGGAAGCCGGCAGTTCTTC. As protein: CATSEAGSRQFF.

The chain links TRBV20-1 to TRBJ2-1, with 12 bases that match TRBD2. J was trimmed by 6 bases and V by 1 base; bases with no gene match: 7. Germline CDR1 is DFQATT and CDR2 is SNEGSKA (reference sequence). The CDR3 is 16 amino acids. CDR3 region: CSARGSGTSGLNEQFF. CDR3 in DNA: TGCAGTGCTAGAGGTTCCGGGACTAGCGGGCTCAATGAGCAGTTCTTC.

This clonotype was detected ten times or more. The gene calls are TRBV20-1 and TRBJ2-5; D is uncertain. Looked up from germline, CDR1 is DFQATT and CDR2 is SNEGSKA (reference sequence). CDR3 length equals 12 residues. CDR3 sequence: CSITDIREGQYF. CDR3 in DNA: TGCAGCATTACTGATATACGAGAAGGCCAGTACTTC.

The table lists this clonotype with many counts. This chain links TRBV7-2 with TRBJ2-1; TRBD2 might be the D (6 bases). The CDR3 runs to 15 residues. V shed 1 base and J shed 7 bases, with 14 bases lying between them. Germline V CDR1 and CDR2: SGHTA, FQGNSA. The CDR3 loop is CASSLDLLARNEQFF. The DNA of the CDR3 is TGTGCCAGCAGCTTAGACTTGCTAGCGCGGAATGAGCAGTTCTTC.

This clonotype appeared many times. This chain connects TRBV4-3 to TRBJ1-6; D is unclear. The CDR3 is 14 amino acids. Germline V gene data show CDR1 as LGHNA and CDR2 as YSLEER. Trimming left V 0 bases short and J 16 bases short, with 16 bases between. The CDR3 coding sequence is TGCGCCAGCAGCCAAGACGTTGACTATCCTGGACTCCACTTT. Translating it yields CASSQDVDYPGLHF.

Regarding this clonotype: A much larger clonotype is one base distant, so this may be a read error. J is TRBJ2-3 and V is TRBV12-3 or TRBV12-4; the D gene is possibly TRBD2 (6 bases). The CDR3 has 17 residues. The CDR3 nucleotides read TGTGCCTGCAGTTCCCCCGGAGGGATGGGGGTCACAGATACGCAGTATTTT. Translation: CACSSPGGMGVTDTQYF.

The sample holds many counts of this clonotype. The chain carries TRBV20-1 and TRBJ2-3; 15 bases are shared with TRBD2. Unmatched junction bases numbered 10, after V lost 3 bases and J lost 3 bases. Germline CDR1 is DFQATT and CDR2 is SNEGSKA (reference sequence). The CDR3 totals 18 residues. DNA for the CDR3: TGCAGTGCTAGTGGACTAGCGGGAGGGTCCCCTTTAACAGATACGCAGTATTTT. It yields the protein CSASGLAGGSPLTDTQYF.

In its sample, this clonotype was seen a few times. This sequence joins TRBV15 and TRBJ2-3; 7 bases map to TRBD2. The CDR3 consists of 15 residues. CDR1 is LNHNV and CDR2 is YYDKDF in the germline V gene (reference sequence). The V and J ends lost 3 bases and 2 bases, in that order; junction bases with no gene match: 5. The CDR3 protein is CATSRGAGNTDTQYF. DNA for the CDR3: TGTGCCACCAGCAGGGGAGCGGGAAACACAGATACGCAGTATTTT.

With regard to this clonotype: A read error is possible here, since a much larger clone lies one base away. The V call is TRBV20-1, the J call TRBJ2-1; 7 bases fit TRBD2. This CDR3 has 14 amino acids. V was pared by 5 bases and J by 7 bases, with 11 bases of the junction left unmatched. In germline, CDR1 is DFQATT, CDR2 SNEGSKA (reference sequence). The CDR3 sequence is CSAWRGGPGNEQFF. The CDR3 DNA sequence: TGCAGTGCTTGGCGGGGAGGGCCGGGAAATGAGCAGTTCTTC.

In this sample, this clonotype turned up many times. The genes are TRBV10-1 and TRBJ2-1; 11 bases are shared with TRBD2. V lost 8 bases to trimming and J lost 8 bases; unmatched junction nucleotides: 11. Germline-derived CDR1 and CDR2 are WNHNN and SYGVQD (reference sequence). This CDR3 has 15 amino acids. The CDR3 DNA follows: TGCGCCAGCTCCCTTAGCGGGAGGGCCTGGGATGAGCAGTTCTTC. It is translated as CASSLSGRAWDEQFF.

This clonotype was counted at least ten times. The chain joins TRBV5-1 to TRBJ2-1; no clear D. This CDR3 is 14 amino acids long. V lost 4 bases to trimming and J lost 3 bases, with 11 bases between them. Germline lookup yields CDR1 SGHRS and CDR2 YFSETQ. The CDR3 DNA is TGCGCCAGCAGCAAGACCCCGGGCTACAATGAGCAGTTCTTC. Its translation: CASSKTPGYNEQFF.

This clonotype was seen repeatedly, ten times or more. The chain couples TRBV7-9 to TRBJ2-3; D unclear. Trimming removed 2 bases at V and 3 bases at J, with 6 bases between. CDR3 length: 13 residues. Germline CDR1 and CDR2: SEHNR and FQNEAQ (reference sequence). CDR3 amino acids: CASSLLLTDTQYF. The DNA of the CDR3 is TGTGCCAGCAGCTTACTACTTACAGATACGCAGTATTTT. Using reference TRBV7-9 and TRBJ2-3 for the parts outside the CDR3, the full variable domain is DTGVSQNPRHKITKRGQNVTFRCDPISEHNRLYWYRQTLGQGPEFLTYFQNEAQLEKSRLLSDRFSAERPKGSFSTLEIQRTEQGDSAMYLCASSLLLTDTQYFGPGTRLTVL.

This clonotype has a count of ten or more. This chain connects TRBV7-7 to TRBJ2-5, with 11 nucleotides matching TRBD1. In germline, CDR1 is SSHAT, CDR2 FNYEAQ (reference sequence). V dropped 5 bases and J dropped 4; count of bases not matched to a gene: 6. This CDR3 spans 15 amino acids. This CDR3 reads CASSQGQGGGETQYF. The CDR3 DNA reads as TGTGCCAGCAGCCAGGGACAGGGGGGAGGAGAGACCCAGTACTTC.

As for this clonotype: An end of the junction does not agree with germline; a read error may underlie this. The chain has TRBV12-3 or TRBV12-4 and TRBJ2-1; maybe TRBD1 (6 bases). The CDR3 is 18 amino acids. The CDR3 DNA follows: TGTACCAGCAGTTTGTGGGACGGGGTGGGGGCCTTCTACAATGAGCAGTTCTTC. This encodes CTSSLWDGVGAFYNEQFF.

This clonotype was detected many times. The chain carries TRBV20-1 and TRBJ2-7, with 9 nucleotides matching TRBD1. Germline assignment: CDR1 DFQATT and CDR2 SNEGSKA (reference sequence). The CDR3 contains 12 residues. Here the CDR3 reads CLQRDRVGAQYF. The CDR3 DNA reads TGCCTCCAAAGGGACAGGGTGGGCGCGCAGTACTTC.

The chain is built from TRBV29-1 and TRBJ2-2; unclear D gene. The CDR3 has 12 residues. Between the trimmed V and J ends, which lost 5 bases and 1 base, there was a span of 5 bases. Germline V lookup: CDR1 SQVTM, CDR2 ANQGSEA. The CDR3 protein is CSVRWNTGELFF. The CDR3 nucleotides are TGCAGCGTTAGATGGAACACCGGGGAGCTGTTTTTT.

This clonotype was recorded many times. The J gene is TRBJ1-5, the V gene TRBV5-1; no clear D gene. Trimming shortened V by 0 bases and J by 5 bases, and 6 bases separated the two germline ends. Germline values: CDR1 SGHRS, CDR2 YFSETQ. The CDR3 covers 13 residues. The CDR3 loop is CASSLEVDQPQHF. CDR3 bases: TGCGCCAGCAGCTTGGAAGTTGATCAGCCCCAGCATTTT.

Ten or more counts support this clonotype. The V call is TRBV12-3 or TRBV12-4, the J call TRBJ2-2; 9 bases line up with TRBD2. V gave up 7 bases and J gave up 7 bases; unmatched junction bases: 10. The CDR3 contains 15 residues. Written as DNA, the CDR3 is TGTGCCAGCACTAAGACTAGCGGATTAGACGGGGAGCTGTTTTTT. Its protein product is CASTKTSGLDGELFF.

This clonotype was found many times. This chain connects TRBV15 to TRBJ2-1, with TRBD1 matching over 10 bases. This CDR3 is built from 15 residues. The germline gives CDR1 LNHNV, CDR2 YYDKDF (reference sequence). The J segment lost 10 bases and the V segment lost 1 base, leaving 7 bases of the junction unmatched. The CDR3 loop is CATSRGRDRGFEQFF. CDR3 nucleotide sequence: TGTGCCACCAGCAGAGGCCGGGACAGGGGCTTCGAGCAGTTCTTC.

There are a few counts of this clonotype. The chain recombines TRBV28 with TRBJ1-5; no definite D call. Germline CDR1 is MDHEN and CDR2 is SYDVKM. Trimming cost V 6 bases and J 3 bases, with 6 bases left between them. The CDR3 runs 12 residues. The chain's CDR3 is CASSPSNQPQHF. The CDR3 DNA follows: TGTGCCAGCAGCCCTTCCAATCAGCCCCAGCATTTT.

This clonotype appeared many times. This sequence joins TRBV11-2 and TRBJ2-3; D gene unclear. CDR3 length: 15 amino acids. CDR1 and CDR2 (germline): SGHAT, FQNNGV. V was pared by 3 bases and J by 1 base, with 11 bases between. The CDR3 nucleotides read TGTGCCAGCAGCTTTAGGACCCCGGGCACAGATACGCAGTATTTT. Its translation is CASSFRTPGTDTQYF. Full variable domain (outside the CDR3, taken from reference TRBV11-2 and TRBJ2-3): EAGVAQSPRYKIIEKRQSVAFWCNPISGHATLYWYQQILGQGPKLLIQFQNNGVVDDSQLPKDRFSAERLKGVDSTLKIQPAKLEDSAVYLCASSFRTPGTDTQYFGPGTRLTVL.

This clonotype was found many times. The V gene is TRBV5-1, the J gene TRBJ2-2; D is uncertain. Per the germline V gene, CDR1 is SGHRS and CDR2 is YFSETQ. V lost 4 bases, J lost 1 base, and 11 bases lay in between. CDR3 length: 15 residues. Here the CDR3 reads CASSILAVNTGELFF. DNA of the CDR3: TGCGCCAGCAGCATCCTGGCGGTGAACACCGGGGAGCTGTTTTTT.

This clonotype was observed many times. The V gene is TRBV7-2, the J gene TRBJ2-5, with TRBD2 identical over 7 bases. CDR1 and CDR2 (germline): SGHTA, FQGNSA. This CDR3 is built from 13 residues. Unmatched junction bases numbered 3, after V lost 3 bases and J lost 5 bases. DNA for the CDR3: TGTGCCAGCAGCTTCGGGCGGGGGGAGACCCAGTACTTC. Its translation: CASSFGRGETQYF.

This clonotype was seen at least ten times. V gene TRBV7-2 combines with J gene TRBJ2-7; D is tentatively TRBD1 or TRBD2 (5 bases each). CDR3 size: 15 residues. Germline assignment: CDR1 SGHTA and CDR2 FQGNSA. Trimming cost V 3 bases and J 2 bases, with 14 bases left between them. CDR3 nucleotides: TGTGCCAGCAGCTTCGTGAGGGACCGAACCTACGAGCAGTACTTC. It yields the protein CASSFVRDRTYEQYF.

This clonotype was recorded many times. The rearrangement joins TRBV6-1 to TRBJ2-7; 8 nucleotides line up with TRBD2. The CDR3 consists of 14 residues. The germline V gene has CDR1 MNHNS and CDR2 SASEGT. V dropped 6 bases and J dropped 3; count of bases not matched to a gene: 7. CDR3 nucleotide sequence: TGTGCCAGCAGCGAAAGCGGGAGACTCTACGAGCAGTACTTC. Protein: CASSESGRLYEQYF.

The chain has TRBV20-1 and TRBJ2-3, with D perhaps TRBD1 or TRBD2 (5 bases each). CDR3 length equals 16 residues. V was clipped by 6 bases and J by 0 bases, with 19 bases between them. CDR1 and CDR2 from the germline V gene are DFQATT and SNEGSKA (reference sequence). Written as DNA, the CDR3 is TGCAGTGCCCCGGGGCTGGGCTACCCCAGCACAGATACGCAGTATTTT. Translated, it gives CSAPGLGYPSTDTQYF.

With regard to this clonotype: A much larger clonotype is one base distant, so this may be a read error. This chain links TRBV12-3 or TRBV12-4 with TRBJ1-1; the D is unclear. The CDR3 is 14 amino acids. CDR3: CASRVQIMNTEDFF. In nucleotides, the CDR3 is TGTGCCAGCAGGGTACAGATCATGAACACTGAAGATTTCTTT.

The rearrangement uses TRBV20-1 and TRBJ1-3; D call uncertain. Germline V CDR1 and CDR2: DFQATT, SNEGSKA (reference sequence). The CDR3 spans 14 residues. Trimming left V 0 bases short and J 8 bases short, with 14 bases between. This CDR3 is CSARDGAARHTIYF. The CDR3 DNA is TGCAGTGCTAGAGATGGAGCCGCCCGGCACACCATATATTTT.

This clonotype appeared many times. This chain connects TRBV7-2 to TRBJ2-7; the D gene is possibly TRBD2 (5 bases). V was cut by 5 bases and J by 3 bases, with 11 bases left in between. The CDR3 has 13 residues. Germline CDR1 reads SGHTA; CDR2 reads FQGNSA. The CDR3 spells CASSQRTDYEQYF. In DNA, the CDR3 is TGTGCCAGCAGCCAGCGGACCGACTACGAGCAGTACTTC.

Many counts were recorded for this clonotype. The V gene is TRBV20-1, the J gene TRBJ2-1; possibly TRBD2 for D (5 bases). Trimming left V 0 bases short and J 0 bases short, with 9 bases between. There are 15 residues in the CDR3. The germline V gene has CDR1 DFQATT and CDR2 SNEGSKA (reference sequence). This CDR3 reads CSARERESSYNEQFF. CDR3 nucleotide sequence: TGCAGTGCTAGAGAGAGGGAAAGCTCCTACAATGAGCAGTTCTTC.

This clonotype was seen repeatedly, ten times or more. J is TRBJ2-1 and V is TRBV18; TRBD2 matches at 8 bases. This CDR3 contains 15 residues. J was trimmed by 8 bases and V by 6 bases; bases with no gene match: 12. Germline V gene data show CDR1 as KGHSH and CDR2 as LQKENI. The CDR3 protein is CASSLASLAGYEQFF. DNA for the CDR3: TGTGCCAGCTCCCTAGCGAGCCTAGCGGGCTATGAGCAGTTCTTC.